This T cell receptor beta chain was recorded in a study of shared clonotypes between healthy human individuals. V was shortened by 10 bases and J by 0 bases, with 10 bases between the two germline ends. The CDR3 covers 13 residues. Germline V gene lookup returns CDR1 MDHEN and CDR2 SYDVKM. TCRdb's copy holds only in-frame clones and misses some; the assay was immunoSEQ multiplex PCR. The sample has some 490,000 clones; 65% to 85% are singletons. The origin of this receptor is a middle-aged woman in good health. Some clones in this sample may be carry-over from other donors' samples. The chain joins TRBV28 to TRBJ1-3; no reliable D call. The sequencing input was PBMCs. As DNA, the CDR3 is TGTGCCACCACTAAGAGCTCTGGAAACACCATATATTTT. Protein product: CATTKSSGNTIYF.